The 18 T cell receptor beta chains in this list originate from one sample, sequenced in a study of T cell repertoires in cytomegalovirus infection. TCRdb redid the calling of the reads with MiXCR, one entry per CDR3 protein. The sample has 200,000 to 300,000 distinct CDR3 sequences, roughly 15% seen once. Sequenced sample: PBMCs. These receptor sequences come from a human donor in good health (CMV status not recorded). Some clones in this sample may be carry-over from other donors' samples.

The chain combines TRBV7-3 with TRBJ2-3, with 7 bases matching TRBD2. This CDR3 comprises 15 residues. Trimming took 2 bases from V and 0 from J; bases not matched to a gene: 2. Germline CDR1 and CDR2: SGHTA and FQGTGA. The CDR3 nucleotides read TGTGCCAGCAGCTTACTAGCGGCTAGCACAGATACGCAGTATTTT. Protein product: CASSLLAASTDTQYF.

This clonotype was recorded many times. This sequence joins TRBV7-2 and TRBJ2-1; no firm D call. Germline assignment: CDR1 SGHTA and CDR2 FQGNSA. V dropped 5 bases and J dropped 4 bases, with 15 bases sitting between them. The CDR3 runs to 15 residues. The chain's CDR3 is CASSRYYSIYNEQFF. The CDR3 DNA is TGTGCCAGCAGCCGCTACTATTCGATTTACAATGAGCAGTTCTTC.

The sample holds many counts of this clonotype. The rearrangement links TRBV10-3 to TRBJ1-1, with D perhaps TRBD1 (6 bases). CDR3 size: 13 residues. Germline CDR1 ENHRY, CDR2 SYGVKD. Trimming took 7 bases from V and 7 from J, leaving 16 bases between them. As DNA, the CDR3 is TGTGCCATCAAGGGCAGGGAAGGGGGTGAAGCTTTCTTT. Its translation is CAIKGREGGEAFF.

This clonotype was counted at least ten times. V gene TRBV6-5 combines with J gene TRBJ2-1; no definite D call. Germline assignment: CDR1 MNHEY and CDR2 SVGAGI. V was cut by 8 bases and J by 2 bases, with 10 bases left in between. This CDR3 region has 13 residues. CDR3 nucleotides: TGTGCCAGCTCTAACGGCCCCTACAATGAGCAGTTCTTC. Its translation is CASSNGPYNEQFF.

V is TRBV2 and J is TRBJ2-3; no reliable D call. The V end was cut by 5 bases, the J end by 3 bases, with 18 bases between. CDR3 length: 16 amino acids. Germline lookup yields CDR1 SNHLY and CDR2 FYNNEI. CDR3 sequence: CASSPRSGFLTDTQYF. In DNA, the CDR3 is TGTGCCAGCAGTCCCAGGTCTGGGTTCTTGACAGATACGCAGTATTTT.

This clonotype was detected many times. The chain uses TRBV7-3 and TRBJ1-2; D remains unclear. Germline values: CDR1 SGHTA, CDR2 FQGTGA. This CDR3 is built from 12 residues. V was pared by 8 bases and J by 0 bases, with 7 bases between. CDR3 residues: CASLVSNYGYTF. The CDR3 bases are TGTGCCAGCCTAGTTTCTAACTATGGCTACACCTTC. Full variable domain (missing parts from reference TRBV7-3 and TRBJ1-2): GAGVSQTPSNKVTEKGKYVELRCDPISGHTALYWYRQSLGQGPEFLIYFQGTGAADDSGLPNDRFFAVRPEGSVSTLKIQRTERGDSAVYLCASLVSNYGYTFGSGTRLTVV.

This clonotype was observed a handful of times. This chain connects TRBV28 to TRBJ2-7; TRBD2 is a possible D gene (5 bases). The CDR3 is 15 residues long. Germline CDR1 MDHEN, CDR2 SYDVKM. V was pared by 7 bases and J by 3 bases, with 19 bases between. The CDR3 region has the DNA TGTGCCAGCAAGTTGGATGGTGACGGGGACTACGAGCAGTACTTC. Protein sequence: CASKLDGDGDYEQYF.

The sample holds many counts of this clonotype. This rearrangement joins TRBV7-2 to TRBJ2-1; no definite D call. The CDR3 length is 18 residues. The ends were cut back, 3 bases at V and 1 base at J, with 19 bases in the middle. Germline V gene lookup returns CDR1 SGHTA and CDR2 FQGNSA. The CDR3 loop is CASSFLGLELRSYNEQFF. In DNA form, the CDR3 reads TGTGCCAGCAGCTTTTTGGGTCTCGAGCTAAGGTCCTACAATGAGCAGTTCTTC.

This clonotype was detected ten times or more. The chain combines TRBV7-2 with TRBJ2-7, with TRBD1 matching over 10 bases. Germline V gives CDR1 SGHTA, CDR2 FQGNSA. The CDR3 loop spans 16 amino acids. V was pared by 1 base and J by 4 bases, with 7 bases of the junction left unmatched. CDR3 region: CASSLGGTGAIYEQYF. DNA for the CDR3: TGTGCCAGCAGCTTAGGGGGGACAGGGGCCATTTACGAGCAGTACTTC.

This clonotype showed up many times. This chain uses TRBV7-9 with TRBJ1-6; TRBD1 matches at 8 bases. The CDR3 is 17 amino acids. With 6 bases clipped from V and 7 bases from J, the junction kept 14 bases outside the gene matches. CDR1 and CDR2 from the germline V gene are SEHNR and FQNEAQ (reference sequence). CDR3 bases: TGTGCCAGCAGACAGAGGTTCGACAGGGGATTAAATTCACCCCTCCACTTT. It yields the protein CASRQRFDRGLNSPLHF.

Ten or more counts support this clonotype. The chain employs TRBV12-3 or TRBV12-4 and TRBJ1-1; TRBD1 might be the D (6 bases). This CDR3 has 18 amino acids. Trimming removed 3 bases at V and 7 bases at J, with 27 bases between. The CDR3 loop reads CASSLWDIVSPQTFEAFF. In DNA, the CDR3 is TGTGCCAGCAGTTTGTGGGACATTGTATCACCACAGACCTTTGAAGCTTTCTTT.

The CDR3 is CASTPAGKQETQYF. The DNA of the CDR3 is TGTGCCAGCACCCCCGCCGGGAAGCAAGAGACCCAGTACTTC. The gene calls are TRBV6-6 and TRBJ2-5, with D perhaps TRBD2 (5 bases). Trimming pared 7 bases from V and 2 bases from J, leaving 14 bases between. CDR3 length equals 14 residues. Germline CDR1 MNHNY, CDR2 SVGAGI (reference sequence).

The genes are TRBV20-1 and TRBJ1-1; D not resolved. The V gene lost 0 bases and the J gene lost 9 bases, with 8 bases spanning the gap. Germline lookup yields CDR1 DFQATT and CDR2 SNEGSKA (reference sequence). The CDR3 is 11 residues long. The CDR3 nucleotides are TGCAGTGCTAGAGATAAGGAGAAAGCTTTCTTT. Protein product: CSARDKEKAFF.

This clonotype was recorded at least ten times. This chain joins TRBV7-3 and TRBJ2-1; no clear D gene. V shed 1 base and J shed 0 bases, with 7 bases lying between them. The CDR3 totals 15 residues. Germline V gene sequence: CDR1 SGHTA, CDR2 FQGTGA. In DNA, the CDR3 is TGTGCCAGCAGCTTAAGGGCCGCCTCCTACAATGAGCAGTTCTTC. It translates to CASSLRAASYNEQFF. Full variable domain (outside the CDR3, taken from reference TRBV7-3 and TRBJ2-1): GAGVSQTPSNKVTEKGKYVELRCDPISGHTALYWYRQSLGQGPEFLIYFQGTGAADDSGLPNDRFFAVRPEGSVSTLKIQRTERGDSAVYLCASSLRAASYNEQFFGPGTRLTVL.

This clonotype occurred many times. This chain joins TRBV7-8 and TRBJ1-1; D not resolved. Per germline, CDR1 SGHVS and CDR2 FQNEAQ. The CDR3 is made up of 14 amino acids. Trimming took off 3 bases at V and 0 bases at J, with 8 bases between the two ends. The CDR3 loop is CASSLWVLNTEAFF. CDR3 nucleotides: TGTGCCAGCAGCTTGTGGGTTTTGAACACTGAAGCTTTCTTT.

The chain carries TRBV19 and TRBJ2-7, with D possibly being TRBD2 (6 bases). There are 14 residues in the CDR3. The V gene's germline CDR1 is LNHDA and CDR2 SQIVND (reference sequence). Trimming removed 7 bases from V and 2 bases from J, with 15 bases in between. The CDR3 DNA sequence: TGTGCCAGTAAAGGGACCGGGGGACCCTACGAGCAGTACTTC. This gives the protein CASKGTGGPYEQYF.

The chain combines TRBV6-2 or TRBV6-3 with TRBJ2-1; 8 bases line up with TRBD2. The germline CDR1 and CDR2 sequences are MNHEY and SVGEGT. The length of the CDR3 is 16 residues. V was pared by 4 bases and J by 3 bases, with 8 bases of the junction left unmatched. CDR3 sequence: CASSSNGRANYNEQFF. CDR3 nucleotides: TGTGCCAGCAGTTCCAACGGGAGGGCCAACTACAATGAGCAGTTCTTC.

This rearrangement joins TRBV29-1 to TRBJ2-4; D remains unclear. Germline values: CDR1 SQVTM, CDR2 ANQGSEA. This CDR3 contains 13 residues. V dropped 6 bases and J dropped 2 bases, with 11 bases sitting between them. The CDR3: CSVAWITKNIQYF. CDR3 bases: TGCAGCGTAGCATGGATTACCAAAAACATTCAGTACTTC. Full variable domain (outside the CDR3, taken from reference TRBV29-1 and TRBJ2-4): SAVISQKPSRDICQRGTSLTIQCQVDSQVTMMFWYRQQPGQSLTLIATANQGSEATYESGFVIDKFPISRPNLTFSTLTVSNMSPEDSSIYLCSVAWITKNIQYFGAGTRLSVL.